The 6 T cell receptor beta chains below come from one sample, sequenced in a study of cytomegalovirus exposure and HLA in healthy donors. PCR amplification relied on 60 Vbeta primers (plus 13 Jbeta primers). Sequenced by immunoSEQ multiplex PCR; TCRdb stores in-frame clones only, minus some. Of 82,000 or so clones in the sample, 10% were seen once. The sequencing sample was made of PBMCs. All receptors derive from a man aged 55 to 70 in good health and CMV-seropositive.

The gene calls are TRBV30 and TRBJ1-5, with 7 positions matching TRBD1. The germline V gene has CDR1 GTSNPN and CDR2 SVGIG (reference sequence). Unmatched junction bases numbered 4, after V lost 8 bases and J lost 0 bases. The CDR3 is 13 residues long. The CDR3 DNA follows: TGTGCCGGGGGACAGCTTAGCAATCAGCCCCAGCATTTT. Translated: CAGGQLSNQPQHF.

The chain has TRBV19 and TRBJ2-2; D remains unclear. Trimming stripped 3 bases from V and 3 bases from J, with 5 bases between. CDR1 and CDR2 from the germline V gene are LNHDA and SQIVND (reference sequence). CDR3 length equals 13 residues. The CDR3 DNA follows: TGTGCCAGTAGTATCACGGACACCGGGGAGCTGTTTTTT. Amino acid sequence: CASSITDTGELFF.

The chain recombines TRBV6-1 with TRBJ1-2; the match to TRBD1 covers 10 bases. The CDR3 consists of 15 residues. CDR1 and CDR2 (germline): MNHNS, SASEGT. After removal of 3 bases from V and 3 bases from J, the junction contained 4 bases not matched to a gene. Written as DNA, the CDR3 is TGTGCCAGCAGTGACCGGGACAGGGGCCACTATGGCTACACCTTC. Translation: CASSDRDRGHYGYTF.

The J gene is TRBJ2-4, the V gene TRBV5-1; perhaps TRBD1 as D (5 bases). The V gene's germline CDR1 is SGHRS and CDR2 YFSETQ. The CDR3 consists of 16 residues. With 0 bases removed from V and 9 bases from J, the gap between germline ends came to 19 bases. CDR3: CASSLEVGAAPRIQYF. DNA for the CDR3: TGCGCCAGCAGCTTGGAGGTTGGGGCAGCCCCACGCATTCAGTACTTC.

V is TRBV2 and J is TRBJ2-1; unclear D gene. The germline V gene has CDR1 SNHLY and CDR2 FYNNEI. Trimming pared 6 bases from V and 7 bases from J, leaving 22 bases between. The CDR3 totals 16 residues. The CDR3 DNA reads as TGTGCCAGCAGCCCCAGAGAGGAGATAACTCGGAATGAGCAGTTCTTC. It translates to CASSPREEITRNEQFF.

This chain joins TRBV7-3 and TRBJ1-2, with D possibly TRBD1 on 6 matching bases. The CDR3 is 14 amino acids. V was clipped by 3 bases and J by 4 bases, with 12 bases between them. CDR1 and CDR2 (germline): SGHTA, FQGTGA. The CDR3 DNA follows: TGTGCCAGCAGCTTTGACAGGCCCCCCTATGGCTACACCTTC. Protein: CASSFDRPPYGYTF.